One and the same sample provided the 6 T cell receptor beta chains below, sequenced in a study of T cell responses to AZD1222 COVID-19 vaccine. Produced via immunoSEQ multiplex PCR; TCRdb's table is partial and in-frame only. The sample contains about 140,000 clones, around 92% of which appear only once. Sequencing was performed on peripheral blood, taken on day 0 of AZD1222 vaccination. Receptors were obtained from an adult in good health.

The chain uses TRBV24-1 and TRBJ2-3; the D call may be TRBD1 or TRBD2 (5 bases each). The V end lost 8 bases, the J end lost 9 bases, and 11 bases lay between the germline ends. Germline CDR1 reads KGHDR; CDR2 reads SFDVKD. The CDR3 extends over 11 amino acids. This chain's CDR3 is CATTERDTQYF. The CDR3 bases are TGTGCCACCACCGAGAGGGACACGCAGTATTTT.

The CDR3 coding sequence is TGTGCCAGCAGCTTGGCCAGCTCCTACAATGAGCAGTTCTTC. This gives the protein CASSLASSYNEQFF. The chain is built from TRBV5-8 and TRBJ2-1; no clear D gene. V was trimmed by 0 bases and J by 0 bases, leaving 4 bases between them. Looked up from germline, CDR1 is SGHTS and CDR2 is YDEGEE. This CDR3 is 14 amino acids long. Complete variable domain (other parts from reference TRBV5-8 and TRBJ2-1): EAGVTQSPTHLIKTRGQQATLRCSPISGHTSVYWYQQALGLGLQFLLWYDEGEERNRGNFPPRFSGRQFPNYSSELNVNALELEDSALYLCASSLASSYNEQFFGPGTRLTVL.

The J gene is TRBJ1-2, the V gene TRBV7-9; D ambiguous. The germline V and J ends were trimmed by 3 bases and 0 bases, with 20 bases remaining between them. The CDR3 extends over 18 amino acids. From germline, CDR1 is SEHNR and CDR2 FQNEAQ (reference sequence). CDR3 in DNA: TGTGCCAGCAGCTTCAACCCCACGGGGTTTTCGACTAACTATGGCTACACCTTC. Protein sequence: CASSFNPTGFSTNYGYTF.

The CDR3 protein is CASSQDRQYTEAFF. CDR3 in DNA: TGTGCCAGCAGCCAAGATCGACAGTACACTGAAGCTTTCTTT. The chain employs TRBV4-2 and TRBJ1-1, with TRBD1 as a possible D gene (5 bases). The CDR3 length is 14 residues. The V gene lost 0 bases and the J gene lost 3 bases, with 8 bases spanning the gap. Germline CDR1 is LGHNA and CDR2 is YNFKEQ.

CDR3 nucleotides: TGTGCCAGCAGTCCCTACAAGGGAACTAATAGCAATCAGCCCCAGCATTTT. It codes for CASSPYKGTNSNQPQHF. The genes are TRBV28 and TRBJ1-5; D call uncertain. Per the germline V gene, CDR1 is MDHEN and CDR2 is SYDVKM. The CDR3 runs to 17 residues. V gave up 5 bases and J gave up 0 bases, with 17 bases separating them.

The chain combines TRBV23-1 with TRBJ1-1; 7 nucleotides line up with TRBD1. TRBV23-1 is known as an ORF, though its function is uncertain. Trimming cost V 9 bases and J 0 bases; bases outside gene matches: 4. This CDR3 is built from 13 residues. For the CDR3, the DNA is TGCGCCAGAAACGGGACAGTGAACACTGAAGCTTTCTTT. Residues: CARNGTVNTEAFF.